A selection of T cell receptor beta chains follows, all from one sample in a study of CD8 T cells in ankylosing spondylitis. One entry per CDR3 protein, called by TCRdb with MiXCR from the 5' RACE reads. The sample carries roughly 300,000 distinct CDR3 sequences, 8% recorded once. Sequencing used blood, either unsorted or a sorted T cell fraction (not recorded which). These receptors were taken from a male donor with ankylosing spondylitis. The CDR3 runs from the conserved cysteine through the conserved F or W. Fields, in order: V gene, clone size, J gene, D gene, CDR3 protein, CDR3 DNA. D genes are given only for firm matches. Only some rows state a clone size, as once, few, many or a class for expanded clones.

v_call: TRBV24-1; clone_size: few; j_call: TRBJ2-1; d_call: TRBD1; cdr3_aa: CATSDTRQGPYNEQFF; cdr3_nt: TGTGCCACCAGTGATACAAGACAGGGACCGTACAATGAGCAGTTCTTC
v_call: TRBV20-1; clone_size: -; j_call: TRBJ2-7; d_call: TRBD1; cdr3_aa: CSALGQGAHEQYF; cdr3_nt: TGCAGTGCTCTCGGACAGGGGGCCCACGAGCAGTACTTC
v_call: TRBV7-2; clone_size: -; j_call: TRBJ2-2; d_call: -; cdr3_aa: CASSLAIVTGELFF; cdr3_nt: TGTGCCAGCAGCTTAGCAATTGTCACCGGGGAGCTGTTTTTT
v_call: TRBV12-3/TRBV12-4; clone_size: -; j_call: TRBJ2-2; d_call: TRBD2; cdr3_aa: CASSLETSGRPTGELFF; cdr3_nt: TGTGCCAGCAGTTTAGAGACTAGCGGGAGGCCCACCGGGGAGCTGTTTTTT
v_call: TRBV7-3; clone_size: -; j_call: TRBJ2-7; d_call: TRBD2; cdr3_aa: CASSPGTTRGEQYF; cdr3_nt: TGTGCCAGCAGCCCCGGGACTACTCGGGGAGAGCAGTACTTC
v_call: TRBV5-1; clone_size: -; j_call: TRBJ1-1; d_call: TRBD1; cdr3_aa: CASSSGTGGYTEAFF; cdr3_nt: TGCGCCAGCAGCTCCGGGACAGGGGGATACACTGAAGCTTTCTTT
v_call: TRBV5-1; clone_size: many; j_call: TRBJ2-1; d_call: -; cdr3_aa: CASSPYPLAESSYNEQFF; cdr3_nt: TGCGCCAGCAGCCCCTACCCACTAGCCGAAAGCTCCTACAATGAGCAGTTCTTC
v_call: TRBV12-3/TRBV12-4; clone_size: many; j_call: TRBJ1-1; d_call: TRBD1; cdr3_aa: CASSPTGAGAAFF; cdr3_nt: TGTGCCAGCAGTCCGACAGGGGCCGGGGCGGCTTTCTTT
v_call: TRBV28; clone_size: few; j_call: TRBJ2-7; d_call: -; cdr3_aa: CASSPPMGGTEEQYF; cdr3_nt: TGTGCCAGCAGTCCCCCAATGGGGGGAACGGAAGAGCAGTACTTC
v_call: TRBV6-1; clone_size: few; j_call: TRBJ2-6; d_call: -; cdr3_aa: CASSEAHEGVRSGANVLTF; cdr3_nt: TGTGCCAGCAGTGAAGCGCATGAGGGGGTCAGGTCTGGGGCCAACGTCCTGACTTTC
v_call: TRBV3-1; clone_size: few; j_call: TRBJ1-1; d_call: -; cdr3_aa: CASRTMDSGEAFF; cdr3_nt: TGTGCCAGCAGAACGATGGACAGCGGAGAAGCTTTCTTT
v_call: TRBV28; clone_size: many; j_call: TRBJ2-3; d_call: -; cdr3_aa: CASRISLITDTQYF; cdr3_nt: TGTGCCAGCAGAATTAGTCTTATCACAGATACGCAGTATTTT
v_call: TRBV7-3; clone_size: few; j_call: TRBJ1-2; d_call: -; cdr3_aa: CASRSNRDGSYGYTF; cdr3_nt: TGTGCCAGCAGGTCAAACCGGGACGGAAGCTATGGCTACACCTTC
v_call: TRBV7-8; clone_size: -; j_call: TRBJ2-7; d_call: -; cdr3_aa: CASSLALAVSGEQYF; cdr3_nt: TGTGCCAGCAGCTTAGCGCTGGCAGTGAGCGGGGAGCAGTACTTC
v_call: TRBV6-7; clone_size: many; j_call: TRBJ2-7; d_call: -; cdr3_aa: CASSRPEQYF; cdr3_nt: TGTGCCAGCAGTCGGCCCGAGCAGTACTTC
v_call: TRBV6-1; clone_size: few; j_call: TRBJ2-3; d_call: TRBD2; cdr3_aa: CASSRTSADTQYF; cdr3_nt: TGTGCCAGCAGTAGGACTAGCGCGGATACGCAGTATTTT
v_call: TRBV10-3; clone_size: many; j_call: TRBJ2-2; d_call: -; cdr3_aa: CAISESRNRATGELFF; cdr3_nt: TGTGCCATCAGTGAGTCCAGGAATCGGGCCACCGGGGAGCTGTTTTTT
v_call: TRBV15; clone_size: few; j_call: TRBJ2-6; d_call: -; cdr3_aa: CATSSGRFSGANVLTF; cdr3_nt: TGTGCCACCAGCAGTGGGCGGTTCTCTGGGGCCAACGTCCTGACTTTC
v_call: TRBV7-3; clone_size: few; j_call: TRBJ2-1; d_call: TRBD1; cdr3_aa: CASSLLGQTDEQFF; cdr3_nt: TGTGCCAGCAGCTTGCTGGGACAGACGGATGAGCAGTTCTTC
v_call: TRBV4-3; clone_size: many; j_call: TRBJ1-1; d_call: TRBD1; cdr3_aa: CASSQRDRENTEAFF; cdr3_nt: TGCGCCAGCAGCCAGCGTGACAGGGAGAACACTGAAGCTTTCTTT